The TCR beta chain under discussion was sequenced for a study of cytomegalovirus exposure and HLA in healthy donors (dated by TCRdb to the late 2010s). Notes on the research overall: According to an earlier analysis of a few hundred of the donors, 150 million to 200 million T cells yielded 90 million to 130 million unique TCR beta sequences and 276 Gb of sequence data. An early release that covered about 600 HLA-typed donors contained about 290 gigabases of sequencing data and tens of millions of unique TCR sequences. Of the 300 to 500 genotyped donors, 80% to 90% were placed in the genetic ancestry cluster associated with self-reported Caucasian donors. The study aimed to test whether cataloging public T cell receptors could reveal signatures of past pathogen exposure. The study used immunosequencing to profile the T cell repertoires of approximately 690 subjects and linked those repertoires to cytomegalovirus serostatus. In addition to the first cohort of around 670 subjects, a separate validation cohort of 120 different subjects was used. To predict cytomegalovirus infection status, the study brought together high-throughput TCR immunosequencing, statistical association of individual TCRs with disease status, and machine learning. A later analysis re-analyzed previously published TCR beta repertoires from roughly 630 donors and added high-resolution HLA genotyping to study TCR occurrence patterns. In the later analysis, no new phenotypic data were used to find candidate immune exposures; instead, reliance was placed on TCR beta sequences and their occurrence across donors. An earlier analysis of 500 to 650 of the donors applied high-throughput TCR beta sequencing to assess whether each TCR beta V gene segment acted as functional or pseudogenic. Donor age, sex, ethnicity and CMV serostatus were compiled alongside the repertoire data. Genome-wide SNP genotypes for about three fifths of the roughly 670 donors were used in a later genetic analysis, which treated that subset as a discovery cohort. All discovery cohort repertoires had been generated using a single sequencing platform. HLA typing included class I and class II loci at four-digit resolution. The number of donors typed differed by locus, with roughly 629-640 for A, B, C, DRB1 and DQB1, roughly 520 for DQA1, 600 to 610 for DPA1, and around 460 for DPB1. Five DR-DQ haplotypes were treated as single units for association and clustering because of strong linkage in the cohort. Among under 450 genotyped donors of the cohort, an average of about 240,000 unique TCR beta nucleotide sequences were sequenced per donor, roughly a sixth of them non-productive.

Including cysteine and phenylalanine, the CDR3 has 12 amino acids. The entry retains the CDR3 DNA only, 36 bases that are in frame from base 1. CDR1 MNHNS and CDR2 SASEGT are derived from the germline V gene. V is clipped by 2 bases and J by 7 bases, and the sequence between their germline boundaries is 9 bases long. Libraries were constructed by the immunoSEQ multiplex PCR assay. The multiplex PCR relied on a mix of 60 forward primers for TCR Vbeta segments and 13 reverse primers for TCR Jbeta segments. Amplification of the CDR3 region of rearranged TCR beta genes was performed with a multiplex PCR assay on genomic DNA. The Illumina HiSeq System was used to sequence the amplified TCR beta libraries as 87-base-pair reads. The original pipeline was this. Across the 700 or so repertoires, a later analysis counted tens of millions of unique TCR beta chains, 9.5 million to 12 million of which were shared by at least two donors. A nearest-neighbor algorithm error-corrected the raw reads and collapsed the reads into unique sequences, merging closely related sequences to remove PCR and sequencing errors. To assign V, D and J gene segments, CDR3 sequences were aligned to IMGT reference sequences. For a sequence to be retained, a match of at least six nucleotides to both a V gene segment and a J gene segment was required. A rearrangement was called productive if the CDR3 had no stop codons and remained in frame with V and J, and every other rearrangement was called non-productive. CDR3 was defined according to IMGT convention as the region running from the second conserved V-encoded cysteine to the conserved J-encoded phenylalanine. The earlier analysis of 500 to 750 of the donors excluded any sequence lacking an unambiguous match to a single V gene segment. In an earlier analysis of several hundred of the donors, a V segment was called functional when productive rearrangements were above 56.7%, and segregating when the standard deviation between donors exceeded 5%. A statistical classification framework was developed to diagnose cytomegalovirus status using the catalog of TCR beta chain sequences. In a later analysis, TCR nucleotide sequences were compared against IMGT/GENE-DB human TR gene sequences so that V and J genes could be assigned. In a later analysis, CDR3 sequences and most-parsimonious VDJ recombination scenarios were assigned using the TCRdist pipeline. In a later analysis, each TCR beta chain was defined by its CDR3 amino acid sequence together with its V-gene family, and reads without a unique V-gene family were excluded. In a later analysis, approximately 640 highly shared, low-generation-probability nucleotide sequences were removed to address suspected cross-contamination and a sequencing artifact. In a later analysis, a clonal expansion index for each public chain was calculated from normalized within-repertoire ranks of inferred template counts. In a later analysis, generation probabilities were computed using a VDJ recombination model fitted to out-of-frame rearrangements, and the results were checked against IGoR. Hypergeometric tests were used in a later analysis to score TCR-TCR, TCR-HLA and TCR-CMV co-occurrence, with a repertoire-size bias correction applied to the TCR pairs. False discovery rates were estimated in a later analysis by permuting HLA or CMV assignments 20 times. In a later analysis, co-occurring TCRs were grouped with DBSCAN, and TCRdist sequence similarity was added when clustering was performed within HLA-allele-positive subsets. For co-occurrence clustering, repertoires with fewer than 30,000 or more than 120,000 public chains were excluded, along with a handful of repertoires with anomalous nucleotide sharing. TCRdb stores this immuneACCESS table with in-frame sequences only. Part of the clones is absent; in the studies checked, under half of the shortfall reflects unresolved V genes, and no reason is known for the rest. That table supplies the V and J calls and clone size; D and trimming were determined from the DNA. The sample data list 150,000 to 200,000 clones, and roughly 70% of these were observed just once. The ten largest account for just under 3% of the sample.

The cohort comprised 550 to 700 healthy bone marrow donors. All cohort members were sampled while nominally healthy, although unrecorded immune exposures were likely present. The donor was CMV seropositive and belonged to the group of 250 to 350 seropositive cohort members. Each donor provided a peripheral blood sample, and peripheral blood mononuclear cells were used for TCR beta sequencing. Genomic DNA was extracted from the blood cell samples with the Qiagen DNeasy Blood Extraction Kit. In regard to this clone: Its antigen is currently not known. Base quality data are lacking; no much larger clone is found one base away.

The paper as a whole reports these results and caveats: In a later analysis, HLA-associated TCR beta chains showed more clonal expansion and lower generation probabilities than non-associated chains that were equally common. Because HLA typing was missing for some donors at each locus, association tests included only the typed subset. A group of highly shared sequence variants was considered likely to be a technical artifact of the sequencing pipeline. A total of some 180 TCR beta chains were listed by the study as associated with cytomegalovirus. A later analysis reported that several top co-occurrence clusters appeared linked to parvovirus B19, influenza, CMV and Epstein-Barr virus. A further reported finding was that TCR beta sequences accurately predicted the HLA-A and HLA-B alleles for most subjects in the first cohort. In a later analysis, the rate of TCR association differed among HLA loci, with DRB1 alleles having the most associated TCRs and HLA-C alleles having the fewest. Across donors, most TCR sequences were observed very rarely, whereas some public TCRs were present in many individuals. The authors suggested that the approach could potentially be extended to other disease states and immunological phenotypes. Three of the identified cytomegalovirus-associated TCR beta chains were confirmed in vitro to be specific for cytomegalovirus antigens. Cytomegalovirus status was reported to be diagnosed by the classifier with high specificity and sensitivity in both the original and validation cohorts. Assigning TCR associations to individual alleles was difficult when HLA alleles, especially DR and DQ, strongly co-occurred. The cohort was sequenced for TCR beta chains only, and without alpha or paired-chain data the features that could be detected were limited. Some IMGT-functional V segments, including TRBV6-2 and TRBV6-3, could not be distinguished by the 87-base-pair reads and were therefore excluded. In an earlier analysis of under 600 of the donors, most TCR beta V segments were observed in productive rearrangements about 90% or about 30% of the time, broadly matching IMGT annotations. Correlated functional status among segregating V segments might be attributable to linkage disequilibrium, but an unknown experimental factor could not be ruled out. A later analysis found that most CMV-associated TCR beta chains appeared HLA-restricted, with HLA associations seemingly driven largely by CMV exposure. An association between a missense DCLRE1C variant and V-gene and J-gene trimming of TCR beta chains was found in a later genetic analysis and replicated in an independent cohort. CMV serostatus was the only immune exposure information available for the cohort. In a later genetic analysis, fewer N-insertions in productive TCRs were reported among donors in an Asian-associated ancestry cluster than the roughly 670-donor mean. In a later analysis, 16,951 TCR beta sequences were associated with specific HLA alleles at a false discovery rate of 0.05. The presence/absence analyses assumed that sequencing depth was roughly uniform across donors, and that assumption may not be true. Over 15 rarely observed V segments, including chromosome 9 orphons, were excluded from the earlier analysis of several hundred of the donors because counts were too low.

This clonotype originated in a woman aged 45 to 65 in good health and CMV-seropositive. The specimen was PBMCs. This receptor chain uses TRBV6-1 and TRBJ2-7; the D gene is unclear. The nucleotide sequence is TGTGCCAGCAGTGAATGGGCTTGGGAGCAGTACTTC. It translates to CASSEWAWEQYF.